The present T cell receptor (beta chain) was sequenced within a study of blood T cells in healthy people across ages. Overall study results and limits: Not knowing donor CMV status may have confounded expanded clonotype changes. Greater diversity and more naive CD4+ cells were seen in long-lived donors than in aged donors. While age rose, TCR beta diversity per million T cells dropped in a roughly linear way.

Healthy individuals of Caucasian origin from Russia, aged about 6 to 95, served as donors. A remark on this clonotype: Its matching antigen is unknown.

Germline values: CDR1 DFQATT, CDR2 SNEGSKA (reference sequence). The ends lost 5 bases at V and 3 bases at J; junction bases unmatched: 4. The CDR3 is made up of 14 amino acids. The second PCR ran about 6 to 12 cycles with a sample-barcoded 5' primer and J-beta primers. TCRdb independently ran MiXCR on the 5' RACE reads; one entry per CDR3 protein. The sample includes around 1,800,000 distinct CDR3 sequences, approximately 39% of them seen just once. The receptor comes from a human donor in good health. The rearrangement links TRBV20-1 to TRBJ2-3, with 11 bases identical to TRBD2. The sample comprised blood. CDR3 in DNA: TGCAGTGCTCATAGGACTAGCGGGACAGATACGCAGTATTTT. Translating gives CSAHRTSGTDTQYF.